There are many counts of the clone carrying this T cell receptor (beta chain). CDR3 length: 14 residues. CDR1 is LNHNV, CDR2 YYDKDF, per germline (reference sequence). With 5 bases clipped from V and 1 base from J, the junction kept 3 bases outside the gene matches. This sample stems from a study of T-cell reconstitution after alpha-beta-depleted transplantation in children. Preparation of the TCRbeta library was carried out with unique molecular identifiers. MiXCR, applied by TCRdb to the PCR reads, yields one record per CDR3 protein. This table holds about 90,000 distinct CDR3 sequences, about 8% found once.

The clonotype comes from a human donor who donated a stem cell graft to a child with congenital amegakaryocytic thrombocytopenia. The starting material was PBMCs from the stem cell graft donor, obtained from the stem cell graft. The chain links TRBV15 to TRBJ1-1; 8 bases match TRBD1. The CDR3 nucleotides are TGTGCCACCAGCGGCGGACAGGGGAACACTGAAGCTTTCTTT. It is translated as CATSGGQGNTEAFF.